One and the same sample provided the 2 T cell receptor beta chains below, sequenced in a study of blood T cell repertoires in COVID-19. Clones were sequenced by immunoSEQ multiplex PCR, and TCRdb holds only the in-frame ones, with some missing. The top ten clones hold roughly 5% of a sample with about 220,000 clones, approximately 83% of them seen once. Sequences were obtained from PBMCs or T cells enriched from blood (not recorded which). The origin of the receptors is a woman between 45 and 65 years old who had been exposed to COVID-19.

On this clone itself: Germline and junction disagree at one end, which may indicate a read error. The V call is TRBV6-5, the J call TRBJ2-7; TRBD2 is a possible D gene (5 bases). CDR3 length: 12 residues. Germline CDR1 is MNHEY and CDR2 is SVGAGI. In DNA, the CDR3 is TGTGCCAGCAGTCAGGACTCCTTCGAGCAGTACTTC. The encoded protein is CASSQDSFEQYF.

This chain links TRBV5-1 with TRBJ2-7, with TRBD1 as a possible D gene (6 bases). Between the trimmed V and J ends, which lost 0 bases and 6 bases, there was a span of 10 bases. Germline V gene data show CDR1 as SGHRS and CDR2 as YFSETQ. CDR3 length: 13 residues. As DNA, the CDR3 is TGCGCCAGCAGCTTGGGGGGGCAAAGCGAGCAGTACTTC. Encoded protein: CASSLGGQSEQYF.